Listed below are T cell receptor beta chains from one sample, sequenced in a study of shared clonotypes between healthy human individuals. The protocol was immunoSEQ multiplex PCR, while the TCRdb copy is restricted to in-frame clones and leaves out a portion. The repertoire holds about 680,000 clones, roughly 72% seen once, with around 1.8% in the top ten. Sequencing used memory CD4+ T cells sorted from blood. Receptors were obtained from a woman aged 25 to 39 in good health. CDR3s include the opening cysteine and the closing phenylalanine or tryptophan. The order of the fields is J gene, V gene, clone size, D gene, CDR3 DNA, CDR3 protein. The D gene is left open where the match is weak. Size is omitted from some rows. Given values are once, few, many or a class for expanded clones.

>TRBJ2-3|TRBV2|.|TRBD2
TGTGCCAGCAGTCCTCGGACTAGCGGGAGCACAGATACGCAGTATTTT
CASSPRTSGSTDTQYF
>TRBJ1-5|TRBV19|.|.
TGTGCCAGTAAGAAGGGCAGCTATAGCAATCAGCCCCAGCATTTT
CASKKGSYSNQPQHF
>TRBJ2-3|TRBV5-1|.|.
TGCGCCAGCAGCACCTCAAGCAGGGAGTCAGCGCAGTATTTT
CASSTSSRESAQYF
>TRBJ2-3|TRBV7-3|few|TRBD2
TGTGCCAGCAGCTACGCAGGACTAGCAACAGATACGCAGTATTTT
CASSYAGLATDTQYF
>TRBJ2-1|TRBV4-1|.|.
TGCGCCAGCAGCCAAGCGAACAGTTACAGCAATGAGCAGTTCTTC
CASSQANSYSNEQFF
>TRBJ1-4|TRBV6-6|.|TRBD1
TGTGCCAGCAGTCCATGGACAGGGAAGCATGAAAAACTGTTTTTT
CASSPWTGKHEKLFF
>TRBJ2-3|TRBV7-9|.|TRBD2
TGTGCCTCTAAGGGCGGACTAGCGGGACGGGATACGCAGTATTTT
CASKGGLAGRDTQYF
>TRBJ1-3|TRBV9|few|TRBD1
TGTGCCAGCAGCGTTGGGACAGAAGGAAACACCATATATTTT
CASSVGTEGNTIYF
>TRBJ2-2|TRBV6-1|.|.
TGTGCCAGCAGCGGACTGTACACCGGGGAGCTGTTTTTT
CASSGLYTGELFF
>TRBJ1-2|TRBV5-1|.|TRBD1
TGCACCAGCAGCCAACAAGAAGGGGGCATCTATGGCTACACCTTC
CTSSQQEGGIYGYTF
>TRBJ2-2|TRBV7-8|.|.
TGTGCCAGCAGCTTCCGCTACACCGGGGAGCTGTTTTTT
CASSFRYTGELFF
>TRBJ2-1|TRBV4-1|.|TRBD1
TGCGCCAGCAGCCCCCTCGGCCTTTCCGGGACAGCGACCTACAATGAGCAGTTCTTC
CASSPLGLSGTATYNEQFF
>TRBJ1-1|TRBV18|.|.
TGTGCCAGCTCTCTAAGTTCAGAAGGTCGCCGAGCTTTCTTT
CASSLSSEGRRAFF
>TRBJ2-2|TRBV7-9|many|TRBD2
TGTGCCAGCAGCTGGACCACCGGGAGGGGGGAGCTGTTTTTT
CASSWTTGRGELFF
>TRBJ2-2|TRBV28|.|TRBD2
TGTGCCAGCAGCCCTAGCGGGAGGGCTTTGCACGGGGAGCTGTTTTTT
CASSPSGRALHGELFF
>TRBJ2-3|TRBV18|.|.
TGTGCCAGCTCAGCTGGAGGATGGAATACGCAGTATTTT
CASSAGGWNTQYF
>TRBJ1-2|TRBV28|.|.
TGTGCCAGCAGGCCAGGACAGCCCTATGGCTACACCTTC
CASRPGQPYGYTF
>TRBJ2-1|TRBV5-1|.|.
TGCGCCAGCAGCGCACGACTGGGCCGATACAATGAGCAGTTCTTC
CASSARLGRYNEQFF
>TRBJ1-6|TRBV27|.|.
TGTGCCAGCAGTTTATCGTCCTCGCCGGGGGTAGTTTCACCCCTCCACTTT
CASSLSSSPGVVSPLHF
>TRBJ2-1|TRBV9|.|TRBD2
TGTGCCAGCAGCGACAAACCGGGACTAGCGGGAGGAGGGGGGTTCTTC
CASSDKPGLAGGGGFF
>TRBJ2-6|TRBV28|.|.
TGTGCCAGCAGTTTATTTGGTGGGGGGGGACAGTCTGGGCCCAACGTCCTGACTTTC
CASSLFGGGGQSGPNVLTF
>TRBJ2-7|TRBV19|.|TRBD1
TGTGCCAGTAGGCCTCCCGGGACAGGGGCTGTCGAGCAGTACTTC
CASRPPGTGAVEQYF
>TRBJ1-1|TRBV5-1|few|.
TGCGCCAGCAGCTTGGATACGCTGAACACTGAAGCTTTCTTT
CASSLDTLNTEAFF
>TRBJ2-2|TRBV6-1|.|TRBD1
TGTGCCAGCAGTGGACAGGGGGCTTCCGGGGAGCTGTTTTTT
CASSGQGASGELFF
>TRBJ1-2|TRBV19|.|TRBD1
TGTGCCAGTAGTATAGCGGGCAGGGGGACTGGCTACACCTTC
CASSIAGRGTGYTF
>TRBJ2-2|TRBV2|few|TRBD2
TGTGCCAGCAGTGAGTGGCTAGCGGGTTCCGGGGAGCTGTTTTTT
CASSEWLAGSGELFF
>TRBJ2-1|TRBV5-1|once|TRBD2
TGCGCCAGCAGCTGGATTAGCGGGAGGGAAAACAATGAGCAGTTCTTC
CASSWISGRENNEQFF
>TRBJ2-5|TRBV7-3|.|.
TGTGCCAGCAGCCCTACGCTCGGAGCCAGCCAAGAGACCCAGTACTTC
CASSPTLGASQETQYF
>TRBJ2-5|TRBV10-3|.|.
TGTGCCATCAGTGATCAGGAGACCCAGTACTTC
CAISDQETQYF